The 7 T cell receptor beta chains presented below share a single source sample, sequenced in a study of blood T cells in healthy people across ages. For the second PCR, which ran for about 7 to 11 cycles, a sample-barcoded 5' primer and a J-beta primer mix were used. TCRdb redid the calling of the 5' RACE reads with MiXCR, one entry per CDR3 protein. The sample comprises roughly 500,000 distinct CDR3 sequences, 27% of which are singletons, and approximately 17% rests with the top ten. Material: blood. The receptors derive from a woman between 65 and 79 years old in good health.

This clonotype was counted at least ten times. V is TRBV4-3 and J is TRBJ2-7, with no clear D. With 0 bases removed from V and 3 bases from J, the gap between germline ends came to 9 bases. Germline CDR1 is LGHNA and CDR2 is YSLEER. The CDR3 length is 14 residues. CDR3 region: CASSQDVPFYEQYF. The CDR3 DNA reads TGCGCCAGCAGCCAAGATGTTCCGTTCTACGAGCAGTACTTC.

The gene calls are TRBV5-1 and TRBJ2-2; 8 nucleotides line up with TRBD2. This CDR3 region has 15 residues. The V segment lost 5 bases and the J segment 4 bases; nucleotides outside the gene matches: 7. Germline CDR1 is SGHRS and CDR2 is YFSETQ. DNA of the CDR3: TGCGCCAGCAGAACCAGCGGGGGTTTCACCGGGGAGCTGTTTTTT. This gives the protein CASRTSGGFTGELFF. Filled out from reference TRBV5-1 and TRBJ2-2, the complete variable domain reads KAGVTQTPRYLIKTRGQQVTLSCSPISGHRSVSWYQQTPGQGLQFLFEYFSETQRNKGNFPGRFSGRQFSNSRSEMNVSTLELGDSALYLCASRTSGGFTGELFFGEGSRLTVL.

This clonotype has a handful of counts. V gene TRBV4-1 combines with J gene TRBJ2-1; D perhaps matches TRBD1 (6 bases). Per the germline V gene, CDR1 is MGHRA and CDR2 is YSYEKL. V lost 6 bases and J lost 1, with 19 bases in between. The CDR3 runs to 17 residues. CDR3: CASRYRDKPVSYNEQFF. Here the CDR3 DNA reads TGCGCCAGCAGATACCGGGACAAACCTGTGTCCTACAATGAGCAGTTCTTC.

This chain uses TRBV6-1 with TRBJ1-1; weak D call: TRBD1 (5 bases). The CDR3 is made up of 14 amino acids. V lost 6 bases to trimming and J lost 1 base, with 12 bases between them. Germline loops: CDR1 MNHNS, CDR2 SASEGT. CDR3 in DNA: TGTGCCAGCAGCCAAGGACATCGGAACACTGAAGCTTTCTTT. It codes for CASSQGHRNTEAFF.

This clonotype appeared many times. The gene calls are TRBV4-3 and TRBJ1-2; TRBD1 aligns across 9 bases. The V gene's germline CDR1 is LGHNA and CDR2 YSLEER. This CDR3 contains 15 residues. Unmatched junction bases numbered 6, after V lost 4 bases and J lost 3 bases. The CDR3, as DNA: TGCGCCAGCAGCCTTAACAGGGGGCTGGACTATGGCTACACCTTC. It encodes CASSLNRGLDYGYTF.

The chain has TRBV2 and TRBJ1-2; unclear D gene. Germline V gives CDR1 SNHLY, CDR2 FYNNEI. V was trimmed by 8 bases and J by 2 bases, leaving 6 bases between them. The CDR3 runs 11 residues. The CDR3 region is CASVQNYGYTF. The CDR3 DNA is TGTGCCAGCGTCCAAAACTATGGCTACACCTTC.

The CDR3 protein is CASSPRGYETQYF. DNA for the CDR3: TGTGCCAGCAGCCCCCGGGGTTACGAGACCCAGTACTTC. V usage is TRBV9 and J usage is TRBJ2-5; possibly TRBD2 for D (5 bases). The CDR3 sequence is 13 residues long. With 4 bases removed from V and 5 bases from J, the gap between germline ends came to 12 bases. The germline gives CDR1 SGDLS, CDR2 YYNGEE.